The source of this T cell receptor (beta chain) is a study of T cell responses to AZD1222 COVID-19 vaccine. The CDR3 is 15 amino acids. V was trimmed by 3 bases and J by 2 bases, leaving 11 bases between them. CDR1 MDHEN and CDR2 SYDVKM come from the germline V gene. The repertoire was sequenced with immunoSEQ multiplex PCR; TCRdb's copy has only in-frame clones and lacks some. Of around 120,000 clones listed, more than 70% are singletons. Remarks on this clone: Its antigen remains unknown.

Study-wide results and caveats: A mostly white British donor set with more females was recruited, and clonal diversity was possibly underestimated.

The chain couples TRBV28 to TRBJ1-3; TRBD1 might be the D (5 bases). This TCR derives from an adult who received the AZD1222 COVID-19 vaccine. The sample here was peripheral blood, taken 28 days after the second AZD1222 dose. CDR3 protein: CASSLGQLTGNTIYF. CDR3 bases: TGTGCCAGCAGTTTGGGGCAACTTACTGGAAACACCATATATTTT.